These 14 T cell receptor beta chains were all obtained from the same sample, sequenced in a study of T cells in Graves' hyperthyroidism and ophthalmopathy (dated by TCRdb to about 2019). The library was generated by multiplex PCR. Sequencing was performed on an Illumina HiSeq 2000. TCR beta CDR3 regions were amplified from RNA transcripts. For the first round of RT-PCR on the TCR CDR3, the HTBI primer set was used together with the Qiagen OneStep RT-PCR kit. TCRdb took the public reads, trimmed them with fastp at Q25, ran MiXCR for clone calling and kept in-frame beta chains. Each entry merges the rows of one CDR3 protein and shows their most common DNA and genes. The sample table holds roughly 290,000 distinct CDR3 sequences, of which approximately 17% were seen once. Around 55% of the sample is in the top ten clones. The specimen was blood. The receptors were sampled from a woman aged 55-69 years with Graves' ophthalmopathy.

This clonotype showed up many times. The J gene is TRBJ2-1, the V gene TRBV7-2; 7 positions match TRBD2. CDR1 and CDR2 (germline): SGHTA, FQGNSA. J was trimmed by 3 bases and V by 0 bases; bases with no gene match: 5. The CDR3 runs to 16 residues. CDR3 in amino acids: CASSLARSGLYNEQFF. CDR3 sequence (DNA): TGTGCCAGCAGCTTAGCGCGTAGCGGGCTCTACAATGAGCAGTTCTTC.

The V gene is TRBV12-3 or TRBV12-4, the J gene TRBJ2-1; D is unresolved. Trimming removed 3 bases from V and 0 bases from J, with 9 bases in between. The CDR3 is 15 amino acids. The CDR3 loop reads CASSLNPSSYNEQFF. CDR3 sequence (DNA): TGTGCCAGCAGTTTGAACCCGAGCTCCTACAATGAGCAGTTCTTC.

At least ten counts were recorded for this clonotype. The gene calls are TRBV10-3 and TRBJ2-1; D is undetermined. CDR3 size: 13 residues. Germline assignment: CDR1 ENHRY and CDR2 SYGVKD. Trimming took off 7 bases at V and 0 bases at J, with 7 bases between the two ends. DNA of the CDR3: TGTGCCATCAAAGGTAGCTCCTACAATGAGCAGTTCTTC. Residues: CAIKGSSYNEQFF.

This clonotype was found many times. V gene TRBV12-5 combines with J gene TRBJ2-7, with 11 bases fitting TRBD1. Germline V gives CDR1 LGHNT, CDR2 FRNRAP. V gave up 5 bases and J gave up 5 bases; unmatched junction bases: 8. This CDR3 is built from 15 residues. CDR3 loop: CASGPGQGATDEQYF. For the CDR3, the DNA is TGTGCTAGTGGTCCTGGACAGGGGGCAACGGACGAGCAGTACTTC. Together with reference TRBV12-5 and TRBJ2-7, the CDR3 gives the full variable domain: DARVTQTPRHKVTEMGQEVTMRCQPILGHNTVFWYRQTMMQGLELLAYFRNRAPLDDSGMPKDRFSAEMPDATLATLKIQPSEPRDSAVYFCASGPGQGATDEQYFGPGTRLTVT.

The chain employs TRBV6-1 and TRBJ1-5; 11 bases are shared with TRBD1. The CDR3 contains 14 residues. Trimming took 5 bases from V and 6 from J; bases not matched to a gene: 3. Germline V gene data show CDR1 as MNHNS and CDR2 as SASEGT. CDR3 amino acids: CASSSGQGAQPQHF. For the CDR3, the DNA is TGTGCCAGCAGTAGTGGACAGGGGGCTCAGCCCCAGCATTTT.

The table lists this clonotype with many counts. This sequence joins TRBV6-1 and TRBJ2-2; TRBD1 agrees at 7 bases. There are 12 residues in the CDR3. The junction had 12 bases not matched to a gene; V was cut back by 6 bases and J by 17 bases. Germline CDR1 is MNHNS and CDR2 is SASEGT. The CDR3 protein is CASSLDRPTCFF. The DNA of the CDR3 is TGTGCCAGCAGCTTGGACAGGCCCACCTGCTTTTTT.

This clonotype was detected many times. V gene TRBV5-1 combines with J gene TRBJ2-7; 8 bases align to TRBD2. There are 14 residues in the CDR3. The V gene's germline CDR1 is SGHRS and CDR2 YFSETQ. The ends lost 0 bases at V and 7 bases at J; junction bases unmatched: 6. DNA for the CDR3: TGCGCCAGCAGCTTGGGACTAGCGCAGGGGGAGCAGTACTTC. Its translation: CASSLGLAQGEQYF.

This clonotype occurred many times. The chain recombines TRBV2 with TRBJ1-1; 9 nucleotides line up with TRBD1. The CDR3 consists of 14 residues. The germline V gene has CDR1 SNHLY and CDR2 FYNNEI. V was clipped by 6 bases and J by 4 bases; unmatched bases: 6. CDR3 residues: CASSVTGGGTEAFF. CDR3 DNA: TGTGCCAGCAGCGTAACAGGGGGCGGCACTGAAGCTTTCTTT. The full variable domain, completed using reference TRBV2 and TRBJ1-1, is EPEVTQTPSHQVTQMGQEVILRCVPISNHLYFYWYRQILGQKVEFLVSFYNNEISEKSEIFDDQFSVERPDGSNFTLKIRSTKLEDSAMYFCASSVTGGGTEAFFGQGTRLTVV.

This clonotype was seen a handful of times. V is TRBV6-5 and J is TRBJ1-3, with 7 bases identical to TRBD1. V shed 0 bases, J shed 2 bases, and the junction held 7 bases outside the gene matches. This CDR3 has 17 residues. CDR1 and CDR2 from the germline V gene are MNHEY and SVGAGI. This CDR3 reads CASSYSKTGLAGNTIYF. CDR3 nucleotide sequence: TGTGCCAGCAGTTACTCGAAGACAGGGCTCGCTGGAAACACCATATATTTT.

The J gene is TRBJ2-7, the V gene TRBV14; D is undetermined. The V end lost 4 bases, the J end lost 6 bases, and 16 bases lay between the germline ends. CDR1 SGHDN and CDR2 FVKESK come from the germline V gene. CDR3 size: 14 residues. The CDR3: CASSRGWSPLEQYF. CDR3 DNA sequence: TGTGCCAGCAGCCGAGGATGGAGTCCTCTCGAGCAGTACTTC.

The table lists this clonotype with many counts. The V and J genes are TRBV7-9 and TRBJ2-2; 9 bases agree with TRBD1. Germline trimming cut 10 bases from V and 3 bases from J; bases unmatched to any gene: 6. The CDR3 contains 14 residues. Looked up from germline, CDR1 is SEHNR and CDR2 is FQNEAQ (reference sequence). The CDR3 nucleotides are TGTGCCATCGCCGGGACAGGGTACACCGGGGAGCTGTTTTTT. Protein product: CAIAGTGYTGELFF.

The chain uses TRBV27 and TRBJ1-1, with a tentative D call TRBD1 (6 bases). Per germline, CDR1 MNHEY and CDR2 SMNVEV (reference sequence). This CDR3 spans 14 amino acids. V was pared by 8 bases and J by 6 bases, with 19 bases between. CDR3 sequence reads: CASLIRRGVAEAFF. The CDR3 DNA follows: TGTGCCAGCCTTATACGGAGGGGGGTCGCTGAAGCTTTCTTT.

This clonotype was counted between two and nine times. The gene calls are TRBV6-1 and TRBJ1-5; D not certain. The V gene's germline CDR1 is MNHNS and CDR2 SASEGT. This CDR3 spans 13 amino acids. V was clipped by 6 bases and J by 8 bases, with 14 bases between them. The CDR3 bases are TGTGCCAGCAGGAGACGGGGTGCGGAGCCCCAGCATTTT. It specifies CASRRRGAEPQHF.

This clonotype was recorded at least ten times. CDR3 DNA sequence: TGCGCCAGCAGCTTGGCCTTGACTAGCGGGGACGTCGGGGAGCTGTTTTTT. This sequence encodes CASSLALTSGDVGELFF. This sequence joins TRBV5-1 and TRBJ2-2; 11 bases are shared with TRBD2. V lost 0 bases, J lost 7 bases, and 8 bases stayed unmatched. This CDR3 is built from 17 residues. Germline V CDR1 and CDR2: SGHRS, YFSETQ.